Below, one TCR beta chain is given with its context. Antigen: not known. Via MiXCR, TCRdb re-called the 5' RACE reads, giving one row per CDR3 protein. The sample has 200,000 to 250,000 distinct CDR3 sequences, approximately 10% seen once; the top ten hold about 19%. The data originate from a study of CD8 T cells in ankylosing spondylitis. The study's findings and limits: Seemingly distinctive of ankylosing spondylitis blood was a TCR beta motif formed by eight highly homologous variants. The clones that were linked to disease were reported to be significantly enriched in matched synovial fluid samples from ankylosing spondylitis patients. Some of these motif variants have turned up before, in reports on reactive arthritis synovial fluid and blood.

The CDR3 is made up of 13 amino acids. The germline V and J ends were trimmed by 6 bases and 4 bases, with 7 bases remaining between them. Germline V CDR1 and CDR2: MGHDK, SYGVNS. The receptor was derived from a male donor with ankylosing spondylitis or in good health (not recorded which). The V call is TRBV25-1, the J call TRBJ2-6; D is unresolved. The sequencing input was blood, either unsorted or a sorted T cell fraction (not recorded which). The CDR3 region is CASSWPGANVLTF. CDR3 DNA sequence: TGTGCCAGCAGCTGGCCGGGGGCCAACGTCCTGACTTTC.